The next 27 T cell receptor beta chains were all read from a single sample in a study of T cells in Graves' hyperthyroidism and ophthalmopathy. The investigators amplified TCR beta CDR3 regions from RNA transcripts. The HTBI primer set served for first-round RT-PCR of the TCR CDR3. MiXCR, run by TCRdb on the multiplex PCR reads, gives a single entry per CDR3 protein. The data contain fewer than 450,000 distinct CDR3 sequences, 13% to 15% of them seen just once; the ten biggest clones take up roughly 19%. Sequencing used blood. Every receptor here comes from a woman in her sixties or seventies with Graves' ophthalmopathy.

Turning to this clonotype: This may come from a read error, since a much larger clone is one base off. The V call is TRBV7-9, the J call TRBJ1-4; D perhaps matches TRBD1 (5 bases). The CDR3 loop spans 14 amino acids. CDR1 is SEHNR and CDR2 is FQNEAQ in the germline V gene (reference sequence). The CDR3 reads CAGSLGEADEKLFF. CDR3 coding DNA: TGTGCCGGCAGCTTAGGGGAGGCGGATGAAAAACTGTTTTTT.

This clonotype showed up many times. The V gene is TRBV2, the J gene TRBJ2-2; D is unclear. The CDR3 is 13 amino acids. CDR1 and CDR2 from the germline V gene are SNHLY and FYNNEI. Deletions cut 0 bases from V and 6 bases from J, with 5 bases between. DNA for the CDR3: TGTGCCAGCAGTGAAGCGCGAGCCGGGGAGCTGTTTTTT. Translation: CASSEARAGELFF.

This clonotype was seen at least ten times. The chain employs TRBV2 and TRBJ2-3; 7 bases fit TRBD2. The CDR3 extends over 13 amino acids. V was clipped by 5 bases and J by 4 bases; unmatched bases: 3. Germline assignment: CDR1 SNHLY and CDR2 FYNNEI. CDR3 residues: CASSRTRSDTQYF. DNA for the CDR3: TGTGCCAGCAGTCGGACTAGATCAGATACGCAGTATTTT. The variable domain in full, completed from reference TRBV2 and TRBJ2-3, reads EPEVTQTPSHQVTQMGQEVILRCVPISNHLYFYWYRQILGQKVEFLVSFYNNEISEKSEIFDDQFSVERPDGSNFTLKIRSTKLEDSAMYFCASSRTRSDTQYFGPGTRLTVL.

CDR3 region: CASSPPDNPTDTQYF. For the CDR3, the DNA is TGTGCCAGCTCACCCCCTGACAACCCAACAGATACGCAGTATTTT. The chain employs TRBV18 and TRBJ2-3; unclear D gene. The germline CDR1 and CDR2 sequences are KGHSH and LQKENI. V lost 3 bases to trimming and J lost 3 bases, with 13 bases between them. This CDR3 has 15 residues.

There are many counts of this clonotype. The chain carries TRBV5-1 and TRBJ2-7, with D perhaps being TRBD1 or TRBD2 (6 bases each). CDR3 size: 14 residues. Germline V gene lookup returns CDR1 SGHRS and CDR2 YFSETQ. V was cut by 5 bases and J by 7 bases, with 19 bases left in between. This CDR3 reads CASSGLLQGGEQYF. The CDR3 nucleotides are TGCGCCAGCAGTGGGCTCCTACAGGGAGGTGAGCAGTACTTC. Full variable domain (outside the CDR3, taken from reference TRBV5-1 and TRBJ2-7): KAGVTQTPRYLIKTRGQQVTLSCSPISGHRSVSWYQQTPGQGLQFLFEYFSETQRNKGNFPGRFSGRQFSNSRSEMNVSTLELGDSALYLCASSGLLQGGEQYFGPGTRLTVT.

This sequence joins TRBV2 and TRBJ2-2; perhaps D is TRBD1 or TRBD2 (6 bases each). Trimming pared 7 bases from V and 6 bases from J, leaving 12 bases between. This CDR3 is 13 amino acids long. From germline, CDR1 is SNHLY and CDR2 FYNNEI. CDR3 loop: CASKARGAGELFF. CDR3 coding DNA: TGTGCCAGCAAGGCTAGGGGGGCCGGGGAGCTGTTTTTT. The whole variable domain, filled in from reference TRBV2 and TRBJ2-2, reads EPEVTQTPSHQVTQMGQEVILRCVPISNHLYFYWYRQILGQKVEFLVSFYNNEISEKSEIFDDQFSVERPDGSNFTLKIRSTKLEDSAMYFCASKARGAGELFFGEGSRLTVL.

In this sample, this clonotype turned up many times. J is TRBJ2-2 and V is TRBV30; 9 bases line up with TRBD2. The trim removed 4 bases at V and 7 bases at J, leaving 10 bases unmatched. The V gene's germline CDR1 is GTSNPN and CDR2 SVGIG (reference sequence). The CDR3 is 15 residues long. CDR3 sequence reads: CAWIAREGRNGELFF. The CDR3 nucleotides read TGTGCCTGGATAGCGCGGGAGGGCCGAAACGGGGAGCTGTTTTTT.

This clonotype appeared many times. This sequence joins TRBV2 and TRBJ2-7; no definite D call. Germline V CDR1 and CDR2: SNHLY, FYNNEI. CDR3 length: 10 amino acids. The V gene lost 4 bases and the J gene lost 6 bases, with 4 bases spanning the gap. The CDR3 DNA is TGTGCCAGCAGTGTTAGCGAGCAGTACTTC. Its translation is CASSVSEQYF.

This clonotype occurred many times. V usage is TRBV2 and J usage is TRBJ2-1; D may be TRBD2 (5 bases). With 1 base removed from V and 2 bases from J, the gap between germline ends came to 9 bases. CDR3 length: 15 amino acids. Looked up from germline, CDR1 is SNHLY and CDR2 is FYNNEI. The CDR3 protein is CASSEVGETYNEQFF. In nucleotides, the CDR3 is TGTGCCAGCAGTGAAGTCGGGGAGACCTACAATGAGCAGTTCTTC.

In its sample, this clonotype was seen many times. The rearrangement uses TRBV3-1 and TRBJ1-5, with 7 bases lining up with TRBD1. The trim removed 4 bases at V and 4 bases at J, leaving 4 bases unmatched. Germline V CDR1 and CDR2: LGHDT, YNNKEL (reference sequence). The CDR3 extends over 14 amino acids. CDR3 loop: CASSLTGRNQPQHF. CDR3 DNA: TGTGCCAGCAGCCTGACAGGGAGGAATCAGCCCCAGCATTTT.

In this sample, this clonotype turned up a few times. The chain combines TRBV5-4 with TRBJ2-2, with 7 bases matching TRBD1. The junction had 4 bases not matched to a gene; V was cut back by 1 base and J by 1 base. From germline, CDR1 is SGHNT and CDR2 YYREEE (reference sequence). The CDR3 totals 16 residues. The CDR3 here is CASSLSRDRNTGELFF. The CDR3 nucleotides read TGTGCCAGCAGCTTGAGCAGGGACAGGAACACCGGGGAGCTGTTTTTT.

This clonotype appeared many times. The chain links TRBV7-2 to TRBJ2-5, with 10 bases identical to TRBD2. The CDR3 is 16 residues long. Germline V gene data show CDR1 as SGHTA and CDR2 as FQGNSA. V lost 3 bases and J lost 3; bases outside the gene matches: 7. The CDR3 protein is CASSLTGAGGKETQYF. Written as DNA, the CDR3 is TGTGCCAGCAGCTTGACCGGAGCGGGAGGGAAAGAGACCCAGTACTTC.

This clonotype was detected ten times or more. This chain uses TRBV12-3 or TRBV12-4 with TRBJ1-5; possibly TRBD1 for D (5 bases). V lost 4 bases to trimming and J lost 5 bases, with 9 bases between them. The length of the CDR3 is 13 residues. CDR3 DNA: TGTGCCAGCAGTTCGGACACTGATCAGCCCCAGCATTTT. Its translation is CASSSDTDQPQHF.

This clonotype was seen only a few times. This chain links TRBV20-1 with TRBJ2-2; D remains unclear. CDR3 length: 16 amino acids. Germline CDR1 is DFQATT and CDR2 is SNEGSKA (reference sequence). The V end was cut by 0 bases, the J end by 1 base, with 12 bases between. The CDR3 DNA is TGCAGTGCTAGAGATTGGGCAGGCGAGAACACCGGGGAGCTGTTTTTT. As protein: CSARDWAGENTGELFF.

V and J are TRBV6-2 or TRBV6-3 and TRBJ1-1; TRBD1 is a possible D gene (6 bases). Per germline, CDR1 MNHEY and CDR2 SVGEGT. Trimming left V 8 bases short and J 9 bases short, with 16 bases between. This CDR3 has 12 amino acids. CDR3 region: CASGARDTQAFF. DNA of the CDR3: TGTGCCAGCGGGGCACGGGACACACAAGCTTTCTTT.

This clonotype came up many times. The rearrangement joins TRBV11-2 to TRBJ2-5; D possibly matches TRBD1 or TRBD2 (6 bases each). Germline assignment: CDR1 SGHAT and CDR2 FQNNGV. The CDR3 sequence is 16 residues long. V lost 1 base and J lost 5, with 17 bases in between. The CDR3: CASSLGTRGLGETQYF. The DNA of the CDR3 is TGTGCCAGCAGCTTAGGGACCCGGGGGCTAGGCGAGACCCAGTACTTC.

This clonotype was recorded a few times. The chain is built from TRBV9 and TRBJ1-6, with D unclear. CDR3 length equals 13 residues. Germline-derived CDR1 and CDR2 are SGDLS and YYNGEE. V shed 5 bases and J shed 5 bases, with 8 bases lying between them. CDR3 sequence: CASRDENNSPLHF. CDR3 nucleotides: TGTGCCAGCAGAGACGAGAATAATTCACCCCTCCACTTT. Looking up the rest from reference TRBV9 and TRBJ1-6 gives the full variable domain: DSGVTQTPKHLITATGQRVTLRCSPRSGDLSVYWYQQSLDQGLQFLIQYYNGEERAKGNILERFSAQQFPDLHSELNLSSLELGDSALYFCASRDENNSPLHFGNGTRLTVT.

On this clonotype itself: This CDR3 fails to terminate in the conserved phenylalanine or tryptophan, so it likely reflects a read error. CDR3 sequence reads: CASSRDREETQYS. CDR3 bases: TGTGCCAGCAGTAGGGACAGGGAAGAGACCCAGTACTCC. The V call is TRBV2, the J call TRBJ2-5, with 9 bases fitting TRBD1. V dropped 5 bases and J dropped 3; count of bases not matched to a gene: 1. The CDR3 extends over 13 amino acids. Germline V lookup: CDR1 SNHLY, CDR2 FYNNEI.

The V and J genes are TRBV27 and TRBJ2-1; D remains unclear. This CDR3 spans 14 amino acids. Germline V gene lookup returns CDR1 MNHEY and CDR2 SMNVEV (reference sequence). The V end lost 5 bases, the J end lost 8 bases, and 16 bases lay between the germline ends. The CDR3 spells CASSPRAVRYEQFF. DNA of the CDR3: TGTGCCAGCAGTCCCCGGGCCGTTCGCTATGAGCAGTTCTTC.

Ten or more counts support this clonotype. The V call is TRBV6-1, the J call TRBJ2-5; TRBD2 agrees at 7 bases. The CDR3 sequence is 14 residues long. With V trimmed by 7 bases and J by 5 bases, 10 bases remained unmatched. Germline lookup yields CDR1 MNHNS and CDR2 SASEGT. The CDR3 spells CASIELASVETQYF. The CDR3 DNA is TGTGCCAGCATAGAACTAGCGTCGGTGGAGACCCAGTACTTC.

In its sample, this clonotype was seen many times. The chain is built from TRBV4-1 and TRBJ2-3; TRBD2 matches at 7 bases. Per the germline V gene, CDR1 is MGHRA and CDR2 is YSYEKL. CDR3 size: 13 residues. The V segment lost 4 bases and the J segment 9 bases; nucleotides outside the gene matches: 7. CDR3 in amino acids: CASSPTRRGTQYF. CDR3 DNA sequence: TGCGCCAGCAGCCCCACGAGGCGGGGGACGCAGTATTTT.

This chain links TRBV20-1 with TRBJ2-5, with 12 bases aligning to TRBD1. Per the germline V gene, CDR1 is DFQATT and CDR2 is SNEGSKA (reference sequence). The CDR3 is 15 residues long. The V and J ends lost 2 bases and 5 bases, in that order; junction bases with no gene match: 6. The CDR3 DNA follows: TGCAGTGCTAGAACCGGGACAGGGGGCGTTGAGACCCAGTACTTC. Translating gives CSARTGTGGVETQYF.

In this sample, this clonotype turned up many times. CDR3 region: CATSRDRGQAGELFF. The CDR3 DNA is TGTGCCACCAGCAGAGATAGGGGGCAGGCCGGGGAGCTGTTTTTT. The rearrangement uses TRBV15 and TRBJ2-2, with 7 positions matching TRBD1. The germline CDR1 and CDR2 sequences are LNHNV and YYDKDF (reference sequence). The junction had 4 bases not matched to a gene; V was cut back by 0 bases and J by 6 bases. The CDR3 is 15 residues long.

At least ten counts were recorded for this clonotype. The chain combines TRBV14 with TRBJ2-7; D gene uncertain. The V gene lost 0 bases and the J gene lost 3 bases, with 9 bases spanning the gap. CDR1 is SGHDN, CDR2 FVKESK, per germline. This CDR3 has 14 amino acids. This CDR3 is CASSQDREHYEQYF. CDR3 DNA sequence: TGTGCCAGCAGCCAAGATCGCGAACACTACGAGCAGTACTTC.

The table lists this clonotype with many counts. The rearrangement links TRBV28 to TRBJ2-7; 9 bases are shared with TRBD1. Germline CDR1 and CDR2: MDHEN and SYDVKM. V shed 6 bases and J 4 bases; nucleotides not matched to a gene: 7. This CDR3 has 14 amino acids. CDR3 nucleotides: TGTGCCAGCAGGGACTCGACAGGGGGATACGAGCAGTACTTC. Protein product: CASRDSTGGYEQYF.

The table lists this clonotype with many counts. The genes are TRBV11-2 and TRBJ2-1, with 7 nucleotides matching TRBD2. The CDR3 extends over 16 amino acids. The germline gives CDR1 SGHAT, CDR2 FQNNGV. Trimming removed 1 base from V and 12 bases from J; junction bases left unmatched: 15. The CDR3 here is CASSLVWASGNGVQFF. The CDR3 DNA sequence: TGTGCCAGCAGCTTAGTTTGGGCTAGCGGAAACGGGGTGCAGTTCTTC. Using reference TRBV11-2 and TRBJ2-1 for the parts outside the CDR3, the full variable domain is EAGVAQSPRYKIIEKRQSVAFWCNPISGHATLYWYQQILGQGPKLLIQFQNNGVVDDSQLPKDRFSAERLKGVDSTLKIQPAKLEDSAVYLCASSLVWASGNGVQFFGPGTRLTVL.

This chain links TRBV28 with TRBJ2-7, with 9 bases that match TRBD2. Losses at the gene ends were 3 bases for V and 5 bases for J; bases not matched to a gene: 8. The CDR3 extends over 15 amino acids. Germline CDR1 is MDHEN and CDR2 is SYDVKM. CDR3 in amino acids: CASSFLSGSRHEQYF. CDR3 DNA: TGTGCCAGCAGTTTCCTTAGCGGGAGCAGACACGAGCAGTACTTC.